This TCR beta chain comes out of a study of cytomegalovirus exposure and HLA in healthy donors. Points from the study as a whole: According to a subsequent analysis, TCR clusters identified in the first cohort showed a tendency to co-occur across the approximately 120 validation repertoires.

TCRdb's table, derived via immunoSEQ multiplex PCR, lists solely in-frame clones and lacks some. The sample lists fewer than 300,000 clones, approximately 90% seen once, with 0.92% in the top ten. A remark on this clone: No antigen is known for it.

This TCR was sampled from a woman between 18 and 29 years old in good health and CMV-seronegative. Sequencing was performed on PBMCs.

CDR3 protein: CASSYSTGSGIQYF. As DNA, the CDR3 is TGTGCCAGCAGTTACTCGACAGGGTCCGGCATTCAGTACTTC. The gene calls are TRBV6-5 and TRBJ2-4; 7 bases line up with TRBD1. The CDR3 contains 14 residues. V lost 0 bases, J lost 9 bases, and 5 bases stayed unmatched. Germline CDR1 and CDR2: MNHEY and SVGAGI.